This is a list of T cell receptor beta chains from one sample in a study of cytomegalovirus exposure and HLA in healthy donors. Produced via immunoSEQ multiplex PCR; TCRdb's table is partial and in-frame only. The sample consists of 200,000 to 250,000 clones, more than 65% of them appearing once. The material sequenced was PBMCs. The receptors originated from a man aged 50-59 years in good health and CMV-seronegative. Both conserved end residues are part of each CDR3. The D gene is left open where the match is weak. A row's size may be missing; if present it is once, few, many or a size class.

j_call | d_call | v_call | clone_size | cdr3_aa | cdr3_nt
TRBJ2-7 | . | TRBV30 | . | CAWSVVGTLLVEQYF | TGTGCCTGGAGTGTAGTAGGGACTCTACTCGTCGAGCAGTACTTC
TRBJ1-2 | . | TRBV5-1 | . | CASSLEGVNYGYTF | TGCGCCAGCAGCTTGGAGGGGGTAAACTATGGCTACACCTTC
TRBJ2-1 | . | TRBV6-4 | . | CASSEFGGSSSYNEQFF | TGTGCCAGCAGTGAATTCGGCGGAAGTTCATCCTACAATGAGCAGTTCTTC
TRBJ2-3 | . | TRBV2 | . | CASRKESMAQYF | TGTGCCAGCAGGAAAGAGTCGATGGCGCAGTATTTT
TRBJ2-2 | . | TRBV18 | . | CASSPLAGSNSPGELFF | TGTGCCAGCTCACCACTGGCCGGGAGCAACTCCCCCGGGGAGCTGTTTTTT
TRBJ1-2 | TRBD1 | TRBV19 | . | CASSIVGTEHGYTF | TGTGCCAGTAGTATAGTAGGGACAGAGCATGGCTACACCTTC
TRBJ2-1 | TRBD2 | TRBV27 | . | CASSLDRLARYNEQFF | TGTGCCAGCAGTTTAGATAGACTAGCCAGATACAATGAGCAGTTCTTC
TRBJ2-1 | TRBD2 | TRBV19 | once | CASSIMNSGGNEQFF | TGTGCCAGTAGTATAATGAATAGCGGGGGAAATGAGCAGTTCTTC
TRBJ1-2 | . | TRBV28 | . | CASSPPLVAGIYGYTF | TGTGCCAGCAGTCCCCCTTTAGTGGCAGGTATCTATGGCTACACCTTC
TRBJ2-1 | TRBD2 | TRBV4-1 | . | CASSQRLAGDNNEQFF | TGCGCCAGCAGCCAACGACTAGCGGGAGATAACAATGAGCAGTTCTTC
TRBJ2-3 | . | TRBV5-1 | . | CASSLDTSFSYTQYF | TGCGCCAGCAGCTTGGACACTTCTTTTAGCTATACGCAGTATTTT
TRBJ2-1 | TRBD1 | TRBV15 | once | CATSTGTGGPYNEQFF | TGTGCCACCAGCACCGGGACAGGGGGTCCTTACAATGAGCAGTTCTTC
TRBJ2-7 | TRBD1 | TRBV28 | . | CASSYLRDRALEQYF | TGTGCCAGCAGTTACCTCCGGGACAGGGCCCTCGAGCAGTACTTC
TRBJ2-3 | . | TRBV18 | . | CASSLRQDNTDTQYF | TGTGCCAGCTCACTTCGACAGGACAATACAGATACGCAGTATTTT
TRBJ1-6 | TRBD1 | TRBV19 | . | CASSTGTGGNSPLHF | TGTGCCAGTAGTACGGGGACAGGGGGCAATTCACCCCTCCACTTT
TRBJ1-5 | TRBD1 | TRBV19 | . | CASSGTGAFNQPQHF | TGTGCCAGTAGTGGGACAGGGGCATTCAATCAGCCCCAGCATTTT
TRBJ2-7 | . | TRBV6-7 | . | CASRTGTPSSYEQYF | TGTGCCAGCAGGACCGGGACTCCCAGCTCCTACGAGCAGTACTTC
TRBJ1-1 | . | TRBV11-1 | few | CAGRSSLSHTPEAFF | TGTGCCGGCAGATCTAGTCTCTCCCATACCCCCGAAGCTTTCTTT
TRBJ2-1 | TRBD2 | TRBV28 | . | CASRTSANEQFF | TGTGCCAGCAGAACTAGCGCTAATGAGCAGTTCTTC
TRBJ2-7 | . | TRBV27 | . | CASSLRQRASEREQYF | TGTGCCAGCAGTCTCCGACAGAGGGCTAGCGAGCGGGAGCAGTACTTC
TRBJ2-1 | . | TRBV29-1 | . | CSVEKFPDNEQFF | TGCAGCGTTGAAAAGTTTCCGGACAATGAGCAGTTCTTC
TRBJ2-7 | TRBD2 | TRBV6-5 | . | CASSYKREFYEQYF | TGTGCCAGCAGTTACAAGCGGGAGTTCTACGAGCAGTACTTC
TRBJ1-5 | TRBD1 | TRBV30 | . | CAWSDRGDQPQHF | TGTGCCTGGAGTGACAGGGGAGATCAGCCCCAGCATTTT
TRBJ2-7 | . | TRBV5-6 | . | CASSLVTLRVHEQYF | TGTGCCAGCAGCTTGGTTACTCTGCGGGTTCACGAGCAGTACTTC
TRBJ1-5 | . | TRBV9 | few | CASSVGKGQGQPQHF | TGTGCCAGCAGCGTAGGAAAGGGGCAGGGACAGCCCCAGCATTTT
TRBJ2-1 | TRBD2 | TRBV11-2 | few | CASTLTSGKDEQFF | TGTGCCAGCACCCTGACTAGCGGGAAGGATGAGCAGTTCTTC
TRBJ1-1 | . | TRBV6-6 | . | CASSDHGLTEAFF | TGTGCCAGCAGTGACCACGGGTTGACTGAAGCTTTCTTT
TRBJ2-6 | TRBD2 | TRBV15 | . | CATSGQRGAGANVLTF | TGTGCCACCAGCGGTCAGCGGGGGGCGGGGGCCAACGTCCTGACTTTC
TRBJ1-2 | TRBD1 | TRBV29-1 | few | CSVEDRDRGGFGYTF | TGCAGCGTTGAAGATCGGGACAGGGGTGGATTTGGCTACACCTTC